This T cell receptor beta chain was captured by sequencing in a study of T cells in Graves' hyperthyroidism and ophthalmopathy (dated by TCRdb to between 2018 and 2021). Turning to the overall study: Peripheral blood samples were taken at the time of initial diagnosis, prior to any treatment. The study also compared thyroid tissue and blood T-cell repertoires from five or six Graves' hyperthyroidism patients. Prospective prediction of ophthalmopathy was tested in an independent validation cohort of fewer than 20 hyperthyroidism patients and some 17 patients who later progressed to ophthalmopathy. For training and testing, the 100 patients in the discovery cohort were randomly divided in a 7:3 ratio. TCR Vbeta CDR3 sequencing of 135 peripheral blood samples (fewer than 45 ophthalmopathy, over 70 hyperthyroidism and about 17 progressor patients) is reported in the paper. To identify distinguishing TCR V-J signatures, a discovery cohort of 100 or so patients was used, comprising some 45 with Graves' ophthalmopathy and some 60 with stable Graves' hyperthyroidism. Following sampling, methimazole starting at 30 mg daily was given to hyperthyroidism patients, and high-dose intravenous methylprednisolone was given to ophthalmopathy patients.

Taken from the germline V gene (reference sequence), the CDR1 and CDR2 loops are DFQATT and SNEGSKA. Spanning cysteine to phenylalanine, the CDR3 consists of 14 amino acids. The read is trimmed to its CDR3 DNA, 42 bases read in frame from base 1. Trimming accounts for 5 bases at V and 4 bases at J, while the number of junction bases matched to no gene is 7. Study-wide conclusions, independent of this receptor: No statistical method was used to set the sample size in advance, and investigators knew the group allocation. A 13 V-J signature model separated ophthalmopathy from stable hyperthyroidism, with nearly 90% sensitivity and roughly 82% specificity in cross-validation and 80%/75% in testing. In validation, the model predicted progression to ophthalmopathy with over 65% sensitivity and approximately 72% specificity, a median of approximately 6.7 months before onset. Most expanded thyroid clonotypes (frequency above 0.001) were also detected in blood, a finding suggesting that blood repertoires may reflect thyroid immune responses.

In the ophthalmopathy patients, disease was moderately to severely active, with a Clinical Activity Score of 3 or more, a NOSPECS grade of 4 or more, and a duration of less than 3 months. The study excluded patients with uncontrolled infections, other autoimmune diseases, pregnancy or lactation. Diagnoses were based on clinical symptoms, serum thyroxine and TRAb, thyroid ultrasound and orbital computed tomography. PBMCs were isolated from 7.5 to 10 ml of fresh peripheral blood by Ficoll-Paque density gradient centrifugation. Trizol reagent was used to extract total RNA, and RNA quality was then checked on an Agilent 2100 Bioanalyzer. This clonotype turned up a few times. Its antigen specificity is not known. One base away there is no much larger clone; base qualities are not given. TCR beta CDR3 regions were amplified from RNA transcripts. The first round of RT-PCR for the TCR CDR3 was performed with the HTBI primer set and the Qiagen OneStep RT-PCR kit. A second multiplex PCR round built the libraries, followed by size selection and purification. Paired-end sequencing of the libraries was performed with 100 bp reads on an Illumina HiSeq2000. Regarding the original processing steps: Raw data were processed with SOAPnuke, discarding reads with adapters, uncalled bases, mean Phred below 15, or no exact constant-primer or identifier match. COPE v1.2.5 was used to merge the high-quality paired reads, and each unique nucleotide sequence was defined as a clonotype. MiTCR v1.1 was used to align clonotypes to the IMGT TRBV, TRBD and TRBJ reference segments. Only V-J combinations with frequency above 0.0001, covering 99.2% of repertoires, were analysed. The TCS score was defined as the ratio of F50 (clonal expansion) to E x V (chaos), calculated using BLOSUM62-based TCRdist between CDR3 peptides within each V-J. Welch's t-statistics and random forest reduced just over 500 V-J features to some 14, which were used in a naive Bayes classifier (R e1071). TCRdb reanalyzed the raw reads on its own, using fastp at Q25 for trimming and MiXCR for clone calling, and kept in-frame beta chains. Each record represents a unique CDR3 protein, reported with the most common genes and DNA among its rows. These V and J calls originate from TCRdb's pipeline instead of the authors' own analysis. The sample has roughly 520,000 distinct CDR3 sequences on record, approximately 25% of them singletons. Of the sample, 11% falls within the top ten clones.

Sequenced sample: blood. This chain joins TRBV20-1 to TRBJ2-3; 9 of the junction bases match TRBD1. This sequence originates from a woman aged 25 to 39 with Graves' ophthalmopathy. The CDR3 protein sequence reads: CSAARDREADTQYF. The DNA reads TGCAGTGCTGCAAGGGACAGGGAGGCAGATACGCAGTATTTT.